Following are 8 T cell receptor beta chains from one sample sequenced in a study of CD8+CD57+ T cells in acquired aplastic anemia. The template used for profiling TCR beta VDJ and CDR3 was genomic DNA. TCRdb processed the reads anew with MiXCR; each CDR3 protein has one entry. Among 250,000 to 300,000 distinct CDR3 sequences listed, 56% were seen once. The sample was sorted CD4+, CD8+, or CD8+CD57+ T cells (not recorded which) from PBMCs. Receptors were obtained from a human donor with severe aplastic anemia or a healthy control (not recorded which).

The chain carries TRBV19 and TRBJ2-5; 7 nucleotides line up with TRBD2. Per the germline V gene, CDR1 is LNHDA and CDR2 is SQIVND (reference sequence). The CDR3 is 13 amino acids. V gave up 3 bases and J gave up 5 bases; unmatched junction bases: 3. The CDR3 bases are TGTGCCAGTAGTATCGGGGGGTTGGAGACCCAGTACTTC. It specifies CASSIGGLETQYF.

The chain joins TRBV5-8 to TRBJ1-4; 9 bases line up with TRBD1. The CDR3 has 20 amino acids. The junction had 15 bases not matched to a gene; V was cut back by 2 bases and J by 1 base. The V gene's germline CDR1 is SGHTS and CDR2 YDEGEE. The DNA for the CDR3 is TGTGCCAGCAGCTTCCACAGGGGGCGCGTTGTCTCTGGAACTAATGAAAAACTGTTTTTT. It translates to CASSFHRGRVVSGTNEKLFF. Drawing the rest from reference TRBV5-8 and TRBJ1-4, the complete variable domain is EAGVTQSPTHLIKTRGQQATLRCSPISGHTSVYWYQQALGLGLQFLLWYDEGEERNRGNFPPRFSGRQFPNYSSELNVNALELEDSALYLCASSFHRGRVVSGTNEKLFFGSGTQLSVL.

The CDR3 nucleotides read TGCAGTGCTAGTGACCCGGGGACCTACGAGCAGTACTTC. It specifies CSASDPGTYEQYF. This chain links TRBV20-1 with TRBJ2-7; maybe TRBD2 (5 bases). The V gene lost 3 bases and the J gene lost 2 bases, with 11 bases spanning the gap. Germline CDR1 DFQATT, CDR2 SNEGSKA (reference sequence). The CDR3 length is 13 residues.

This clonotype occurred many times. The J gene is TRBJ2-3, the V gene TRBV19, with TRBD1 matching over 9 bases. The CDR3 has 14 amino acids. Germline V gives CDR1 LNHDA, CDR2 SQIVND (reference sequence). V lost 8 bases, J lost 1 base, and 4 bases stayed unmatched. The CDR3 bases are TGTGCCAGTGGACAGGGGTATCGCACAGATACGCAGTATTTT. It encodes CASGQGYRTDTQYF.

In this sample, this clonotype turned up many times. The V gene is TRBV25-1, the J gene TRBJ2-4; weak D call: TRBD1 (6 bases). The CDR3 runs 13 residues. CDR1 and CDR2 (germline): MGHDK, SYGVNS. Trimming cost V 6 bases and J 6 bases, with 12 bases left between them. Written as DNA, the CDR3 is TGTGCCAGCAGCGTTACAGGGTCAAACATTCAGTACTTC. Protein sequence: CASSVTGSNIQYF.

This clonotype has just a few counts. The chain joins TRBV7-2 to TRBJ2-3; no definite D call. The CDR3 totals 12 residues. Germline lookup yields CDR1 SGHTA and CDR2 FQGNSA. V dropped 1 base and J dropped 4 bases, with 3 bases sitting between them. The CDR3 DNA reads as TGTGCCAGCAGCTTAGGTGCAGATACGCAGTATTTT. The encoded protein is CASSLGADTQYF. Variable domain in full (rest from reference TRBV7-2 and TRBJ2-3): GAGVSQSPSNKVTEKGKDVELRCDPISGHTALYWYRQSLGQGLEFLIYFQGNSAPDKSGLPSDRFSAERTGGSVSTLTIQRTQQEDSAVYLCASSLGADTQYFGPGTRLTVL.

The chain recombines TRBV15 with TRBJ1-5; a weak D match, TRBD1 (5 bases). The CDR3 is 14 amino acids. Germline V gene lookup returns CDR1 LNHNV and CDR2 YYDKDF (reference sequence). V gave up 5 bases and J gave up 0 bases, with 8 bases separating them. CDR3 protein: CATSRDYSNQPQHF. For the CDR3, the DNA is TGTGCCACCAGCCGGGACTATAGCAATCAGCCCCAGCATTTT.

V gene TRBV7-9 combines with J gene TRBJ2-3; 11 bases match TRBD2. V lost 3 bases and J lost 2; bases outside the gene matches: 4. Germline lookup yields CDR1 SEHNR and CDR2 FQNEAQ (reference sequence). CDR3 size: 16 residues. The CDR3: CASSLLAGGHTDTQYF. The CDR3 DNA reads TGTGCCAGCAGCTTGCTAGCGGGGGGACACACAGATACGCAGTATTTT.